The sequence of this T cell receptor (beta chain) was determined in a study of neoadjuvant anti-PD-1 for oral cavity cancer. On the study more broadly: Around day 43, patients without progression received a fourth nivolumab dose before surgery.

As regards this clone: The antigen is not known.

Described time point: after neoadjuvant nivolumab, at surgical resection. Patients were newly diagnosed with stage II-IVA oral cavity squamous cell carcinoma without prior systemic or radiation treatment. Assay used: immunoSEQ multiplex PCR; TCRdb lists only in-frame clones, some missing. The table has some 61,000 clones, 70% to 90% seen once. Regarding the study as a whole: With three patients per group, TCR findings need larger cohorts. Pretreatment Treg/Th17 ratio correlated inversely with post-treatment tumor clonality.

The sequencing used PBMCs, collected after nivolumab (anti-PD-1) treatment. This clonotype was sampled from a person between 35 and 79 years old with oral cavity squamous cell carcinoma.

CDR3 DNA sequence: TGTGCCAGCAGTCGTACCGACAGGGTCCAAGAGACCCAGTACTTC. As protein: CASSRTDRVQETQYF. The chain has TRBV7-8 and TRBJ2-5; 7 bases line up with TRBD1. Per germline, CDR1 SGHVS and CDR2 FQNEAQ. The CDR3 sequence is 15 residues long. The V gene end was trimmed by 6 bases and the J gene end by 1 base; junction bases not matched to a gene: 8.